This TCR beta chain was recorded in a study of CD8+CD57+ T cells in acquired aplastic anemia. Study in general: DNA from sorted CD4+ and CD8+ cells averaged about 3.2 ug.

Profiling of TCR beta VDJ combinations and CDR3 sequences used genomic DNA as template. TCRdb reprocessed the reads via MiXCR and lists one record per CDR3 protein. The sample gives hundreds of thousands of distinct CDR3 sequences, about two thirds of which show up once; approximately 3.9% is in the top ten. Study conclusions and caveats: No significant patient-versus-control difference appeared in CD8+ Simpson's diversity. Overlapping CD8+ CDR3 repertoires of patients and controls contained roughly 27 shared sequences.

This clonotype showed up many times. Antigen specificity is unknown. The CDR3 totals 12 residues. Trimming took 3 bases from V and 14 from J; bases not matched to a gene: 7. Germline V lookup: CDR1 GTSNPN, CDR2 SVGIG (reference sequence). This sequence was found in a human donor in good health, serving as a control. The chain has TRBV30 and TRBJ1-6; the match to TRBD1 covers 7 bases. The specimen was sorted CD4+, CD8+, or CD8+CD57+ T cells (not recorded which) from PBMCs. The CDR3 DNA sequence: TGTGCCTGGAGGACAGGGACGACGACCCTCCACTTT. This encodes CAWRTGTTTLHF. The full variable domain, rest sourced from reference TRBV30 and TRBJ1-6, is SQTIHQWPATLVQPVGSPLSLECTVEGTSNPNLYWYRQAAGRGLQLLFYSVGIGQISSEVPQNLSASRPQDRQFILSSKKLLLSDSGFYLCAWRTGTTTLHFGNGTRLTVT.